The 4 T cell receptor beta chains reported below all come from one sample, sequenced in a study of blood T cell repertoires in COVID-19. Some clones are missing from TCRdb's copy, which holds only in-frame ones; the method was immunoSEQ multiplex PCR. This sample has some 130,000 clones; just under 85% occur once, and the top ten carry 15% to 20%. The source material was peripheral blood. The receptors here all came from a woman between 50 and 59 years old with acute or convalescent COVID-19.

This chain joins TRBV10-1 and TRBJ2-1, with a tentative D call TRBD2 (6 bases). In germline, CDR1 is WNHNN, CDR2 SYGVQD (reference sequence). V lost 3 bases and J lost 10, with 10 bases in between. The CDR3 is made up of 12 amino acids. CDR3: CASSELAGEQFF. The DNA for the CDR3 is TGCGCCAGCAGTGAACTAGCAGGCGAGCAGTTCTTC.

J is TRBJ2-2 and V is TRBV18, with 7 bases aligning to TRBD1. The CDR3 extends over 15 amino acids. Germline lookup yields CDR1 KGHSH and CDR2 LQKENI. V trimming: 4 bases; J trimming: 5 bases; junction bases outside the gene matches: 7. CDR3 sequence: CASSLDRDRTGELFF. CDR3 sequence (DNA): TGTGCCAGCTCACTAGACAGGGACCGAACCGGGGAGCTGTTTTTT.

V and J are TRBV6-5 and TRBJ1-1; the D is unclear. Trimming took 6 bases from V and 6 from J, leaving 17 bases between them. Germline V gene data show CDR1 as MNHEY and CDR2 as SVGAGI. CDR3 size: 14 residues. The CDR3 loop is CASSLWESGAEAFF. Written as DNA, the CDR3 is TGTGCCAGCAGCCTATGGGAAAGCGGGGCTGAAGCTTTCTTT.

The rearrangement uses TRBV6-6 and TRBJ1-1; D remains unclear. Germline CDR1 and CDR2: MNHNY and SVGAGI (reference sequence). The length of the CDR3 is 14 residues. V dropped 4 bases and J dropped 1 base, with 10 bases sitting between them. In nucleotides, the CDR3 is TGTGCCAGCAGTTCAGAAGAAAAGAACACTGAAGCTTTCTTT. This translates into CASSSEEKNTEAFF.